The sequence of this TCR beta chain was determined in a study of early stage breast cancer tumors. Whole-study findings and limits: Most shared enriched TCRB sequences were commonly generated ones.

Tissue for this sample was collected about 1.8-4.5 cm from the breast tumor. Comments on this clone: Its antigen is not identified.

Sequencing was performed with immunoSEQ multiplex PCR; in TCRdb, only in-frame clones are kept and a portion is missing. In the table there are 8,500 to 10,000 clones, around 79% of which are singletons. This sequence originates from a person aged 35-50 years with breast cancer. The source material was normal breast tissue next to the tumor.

The CDR3 protein is CASSRGSSPYEQYF. CDR3 in DNA: TGTGCCAGCAGCCGGGGGTCTTCACCCTACGAGCAGTACTTC. The chain has TRBV6-6 and TRBJ2-7, with a weak D call TRBD2 (6 bases). The V gene lost 6 bases and the J gene lost 2 bases, with 14 bases spanning the gap. Germline V gene sequence: CDR1 MNHNY, CDR2 SVGAGI (reference sequence). This CDR3 is 14 amino acids long.